The source of this TCR beta chain is a study of shared clonotypes between healthy human individuals. On sorted subsets, replicate PCRs used about 200 ng DNA, or 25,000 to 35,000 T cell genomes. Here immunoSEQ multiplex PCR was the method, and the copy in TCRdb shows in-frame clones only, minus some. The data contain about 2 million clones, over 85% of them singletons. Germline trimming cut 0 bases from V and 3 bases from J; bases unmatched to any gene: 8. There are 17 residues in the CDR3. The germline CDR1 and CDR2 sequences are LGHNA and YSLEER. A note on this clone: Its antigen is undetermined.

Study-wide results and caveats: In this cohort, only blood was sampled, and tissue repertoires likely differ. Unshared clonotypes carried lower generation probabilities than those common to all four donors.

The sequencing input was naive CD4+ T cells sorted from blood. Stated subset: CD45RA+ positively selected. The rearrangement uses TRBV4-3 and TRBJ2-7; 10 bases map to TRBD1. The receptor comes from a man aged 18 to 35 in good health. CDR3 in amino acids: CASSQDVIRDRGYEQYF. CDR3 coding DNA: TGCGCCAGCAGCCAAGATGTAATCAGGGACAGGGGCTACGAGCAGTACTTC.